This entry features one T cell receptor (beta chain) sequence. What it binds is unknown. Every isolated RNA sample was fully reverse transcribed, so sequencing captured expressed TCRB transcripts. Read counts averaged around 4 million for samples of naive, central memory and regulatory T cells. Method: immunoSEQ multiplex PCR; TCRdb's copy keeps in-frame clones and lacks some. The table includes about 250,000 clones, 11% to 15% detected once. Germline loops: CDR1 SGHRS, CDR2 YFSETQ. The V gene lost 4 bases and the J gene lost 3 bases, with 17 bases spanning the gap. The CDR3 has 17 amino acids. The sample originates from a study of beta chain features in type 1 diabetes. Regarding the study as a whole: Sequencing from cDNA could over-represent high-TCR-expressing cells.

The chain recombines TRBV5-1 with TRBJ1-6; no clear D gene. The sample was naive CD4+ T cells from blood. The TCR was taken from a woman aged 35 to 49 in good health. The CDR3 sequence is CASSPLFQAGYNSPLHF. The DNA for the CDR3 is TGCGCCAGCAGCCCCCTCTTCCAGGCCGGCTATAATTCACCCCTCCACTTT.